This T cell receptor (beta chain) is from a study of blood T cell repertoires in COVID-19. Study at large: The study drew acute and convalescent COVID-19 samples from the United States, Italy and Spain. PBMCs, B-cell-depleted T cells, or T cells provided the cDNA or gDNA that made up the material.

Germline values: CDR1 KGHSH, CDR2 LQKENI. J gave up 7 bases and V 4 bases, and 7 bases lay outside the gene matches. This CDR3 is 15 amino acids long. Authors' methods: Amplified reference gene primers provided the basis for estimating nucleated cell counts. The method was immunoSEQ multiplex PCR; TCRdb's version includes in-frame clones alone and lacks a portion of them. The V and J calls and the clone size are those of that table, but D and trimming were determined from the DNA. The sample holds approximately 240,000 clones, 70% to 90% seen once. The sequencing input was peripheral blood. The clonotype originates from a man aged 50 to 60 who had recovered from COVID-19. V usage is TRBV18 and J usage is TRBJ1-3, with 10 bases fitting TRBD1. Here the CDR3 reads CASSLGTGEWNTIYF. The CDR3, as DNA: TGTGCCAGCTCACTCGGGACAGGGGAATGGAACACCATATATTTT.